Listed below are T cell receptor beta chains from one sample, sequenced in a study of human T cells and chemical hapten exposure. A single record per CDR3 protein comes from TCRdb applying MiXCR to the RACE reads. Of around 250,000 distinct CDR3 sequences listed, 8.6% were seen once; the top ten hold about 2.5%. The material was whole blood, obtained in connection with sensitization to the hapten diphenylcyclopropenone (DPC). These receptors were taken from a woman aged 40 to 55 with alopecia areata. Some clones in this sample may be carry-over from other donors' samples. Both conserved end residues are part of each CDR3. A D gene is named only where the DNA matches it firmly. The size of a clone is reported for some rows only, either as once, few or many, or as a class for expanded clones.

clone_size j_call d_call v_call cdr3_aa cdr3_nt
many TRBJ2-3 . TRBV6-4 CASSDFTSREDTQYF TGTGCCAGCAGTGACTTTACGAGCAGGGAAGATACGCAGTATTTT
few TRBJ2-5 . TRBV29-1 CSVRGIGGETQYF TGCAGCGTTCGAGGTATCGGCGGCGAGACCCAGTACTTC
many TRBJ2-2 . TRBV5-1 CASSLEVTGELFF TGCGCCAGCAGCTTGGAAGTCACCGGGGAGCTGTTTTTT
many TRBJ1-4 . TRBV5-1 CASSLDVGTNEKLFF TGCGCCAGCAGCTTGGATGTGGGGACTAATGAAAAACTGTTTTTT
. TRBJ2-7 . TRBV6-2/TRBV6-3 CASSWTVQYEQYF TGTGCCAGCAGTTGGACAGTTCAATACGAGCAGTACTTC
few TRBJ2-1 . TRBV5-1 CASSLNTGASGEQFF TGCGCCAGCAGCTTGAACACCGGAGCCAGCGGTGAGCAGTTCTTC
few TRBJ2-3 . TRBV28 CASSLQKSGTDTQYF TGTGCCAGCAGCTTACAGAAGTCTGGCACAGATACGCAGTATTTT
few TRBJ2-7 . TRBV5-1 CASSLEVDHEQYF TGCGCCAGCAGCTTGGAGGTTGACCACGAGCAGTACTTC
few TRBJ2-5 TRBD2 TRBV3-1 CASSQAGGETQYF TGTGCCAGCAGCCAAGCCGGGGGGGAGACCCAGTACTTC
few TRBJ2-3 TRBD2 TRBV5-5 CASSLAGGDYTDTQYF TGTGCCAGCAGCTTGGCCGGAGGGGACTACACAGATACGCAGTATTTT
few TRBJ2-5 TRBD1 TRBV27 CASSLSNRGRETQYF TGTGCCAGCAGTTTATCGAACAGGGGGCGAGAGACCCAGTACTTC
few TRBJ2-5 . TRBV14 CASSLTDSQETQYF TGTGCCAGCAGCCTGACGGACTCTCAAGAGACCCAGTACTTC
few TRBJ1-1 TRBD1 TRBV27 CASSHGQGEAFF TGTGCCAGCAGTCACGGACAGGGTGAAGCTTTCTTT
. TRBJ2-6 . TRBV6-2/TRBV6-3 CASRGLFGANVLTF TGTGCCAGCAGGGGACTTTTTGGGGCCAACGTCCTGACTTTC
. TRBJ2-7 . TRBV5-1 CASSLQGPGIGAYEQYF TGCGCCAGCAGCTTGCAAGGTCCCGGAATAGGAGCCTACGAGCAGTACTTC
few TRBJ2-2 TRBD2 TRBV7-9 CASSRGLAATGELFF TGTGCCAGCAGCCGGGGACTAGCTGCTACCGGGGAGCTGTTTTTT
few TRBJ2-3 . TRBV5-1 CASSVGPTGPDTQYF TGCGCCAGCAGCGTAGGGCCCACGGGACCAGATACGCAGTATTTT
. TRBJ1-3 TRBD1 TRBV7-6 CASSLGTGPFGNTIYF TGTGCCAGCAGCTTAGGGACAGGCCCCTTCGGAAACACCATATATTTT
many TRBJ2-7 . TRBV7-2 CASSLASFEQYF TGTGCCAGCAGCTTAGCGTCTTTTGAGCAGTACTTC
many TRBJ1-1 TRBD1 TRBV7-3 CASSPTGGTEAFF TGTGCCAGCAGCCCGACAGGGGGCACTGAAGCTTTCTTT
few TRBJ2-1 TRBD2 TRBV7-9 CASSPPGTSHWNEQFF TGTGCCAGCAGCCCGCCCGGGACTAGCCACTGGAATGAGCAGTTCTTC
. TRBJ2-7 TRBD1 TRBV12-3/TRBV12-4 CASNLQGHSYEQYF TGTGCCAGCAACCTACAGGGGCATTCCTACGAGCAGTACTTC
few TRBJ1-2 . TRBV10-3 CAISEQVGVYGYTF TGTGCCATCAGTGAGCAGGTGGGAGTTTATGGCTACACCTTC
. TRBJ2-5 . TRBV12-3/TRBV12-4 CASRRVGVGETQYF TGTGCCAGCAGAAGAGTCGGGGTAGGAGAGACCCAGTACTTC
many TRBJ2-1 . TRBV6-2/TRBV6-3 CASSYAGRRVIEQFF TGTGCCAGCAGTTACGCAGGCAGGAGGGTCATTGAGCAGTTCTTC
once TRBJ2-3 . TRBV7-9 CASSYYQGVTDTQYF TGTGCCAGCAGCTACTATCAGGGAGTCACAGATACGCAGTATTTT
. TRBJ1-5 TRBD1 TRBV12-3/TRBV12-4 CASRKGAPSNQPQHF TGTGCCAGCAGAAAGGGGGCTCCGAGCAATCAGCCCCAGCATTTT
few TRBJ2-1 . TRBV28 CASWTGSSYNEQFF TGTGCCAGCTGGACTGGCAGCTCCTACAATGAGCAGTTCTTC
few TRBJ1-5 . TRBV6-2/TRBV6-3 CASSYDSNPQPQHF TGTGCCAGCAGTTATGATAGCAACCCTCAGCCCCAGCATTTT
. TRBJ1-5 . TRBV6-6 CASSYWVGNQPQHF TGTGCCAGCAGTTACTGGGTCGGCAATCAGCCCCAGCATTTT
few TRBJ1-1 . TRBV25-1 CASLGSSTTEAFF TGTGCCAGCCTCGGGTCGTCAACCACTGAAGCTTTCTTT
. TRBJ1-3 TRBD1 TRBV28 CAIRGQGPGNTIYF TGTGCCATTCGAGGACAGGGCCCTGGAAACACCATATATTTT
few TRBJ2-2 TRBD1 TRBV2 CASSADRLGAGELFF TGTGCCAGCAGCGCGGACAGGTTGGGGGCCGGGGAGCTGTTTTTT
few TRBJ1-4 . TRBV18 CASSPPGREKLFF TGTGCCAGCTCACCGCCAGGGCGGGAAAAACTGTTTTTT
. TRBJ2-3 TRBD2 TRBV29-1 CSVARGSTDTQYF TGCAGCGTTGCGCGGGGGAGCACAGATACGCAGTATTTT
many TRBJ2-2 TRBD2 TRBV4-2 CASSRTRETGELFF TGTGCCAGCAGCCGGACTAGGGAGACCGGGGAGCTGTTTTTT
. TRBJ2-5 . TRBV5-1 CASSHPGGMVETQYF TGCGCCAGCAGCCATCCTGGCGGGATGGTGGAGACCCAGTACTTC
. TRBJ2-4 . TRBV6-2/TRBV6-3 CASSPRTVSRDKNIQYF TGTGCCAGCAGCCCTCGGACAGTATCCCGAGACAAAAACATTCAGTACTTC
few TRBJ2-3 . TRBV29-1 CSVALGGTTSTDTQYF TGCAGCGTTGCCCTGGGCGGGACAACGAGCACAGATACGCAGTATTTT
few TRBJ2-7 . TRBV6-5 CASTANYEQYF TGTGCCTCCACCGCCAACTACGAGCAGTACTTC
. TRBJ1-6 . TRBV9 CASSADWNSSPLHF TGTGCCAGCAGCGCGGACTGGAATAGCTCACCCCTCCACTTT
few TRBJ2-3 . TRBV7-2 CASSLGASSNTQYF TGTGCCAGCAGCTTAGGGGCTAGCTCAAATACGCAGTATTTT
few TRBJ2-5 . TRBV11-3 CASSFIYGSQETQYF TGTGCCAGCAGCTTTATATACGGCTCCCAAGAGACCCAGTACTTC
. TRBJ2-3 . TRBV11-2 CVSSSIVGTQYF TGTGTCAGCAGCTCGATAGTAGGTACGCAGTATTTT
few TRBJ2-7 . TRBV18 CASSLPGLKSNEQYF TGTGCCAGCTCACTCCCGGGGCTAAAGTCCAACGAGCAGTACTTC
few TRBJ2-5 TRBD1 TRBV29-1 CSVDLTGGETQYF TGCAGCGTTGACTTGACAGGGGGAGAGACCCAGTACTTC